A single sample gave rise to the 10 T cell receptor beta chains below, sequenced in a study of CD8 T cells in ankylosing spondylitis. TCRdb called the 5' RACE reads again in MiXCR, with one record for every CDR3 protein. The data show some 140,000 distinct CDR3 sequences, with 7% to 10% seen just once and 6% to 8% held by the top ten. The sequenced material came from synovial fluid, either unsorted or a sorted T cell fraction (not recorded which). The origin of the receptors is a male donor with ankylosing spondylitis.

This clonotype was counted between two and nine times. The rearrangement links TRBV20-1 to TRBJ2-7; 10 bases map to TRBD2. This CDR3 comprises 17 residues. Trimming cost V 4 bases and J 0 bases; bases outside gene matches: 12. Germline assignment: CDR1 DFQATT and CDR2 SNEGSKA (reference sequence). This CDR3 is CSAISSGRALSSYEQYF. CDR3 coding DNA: TGCAGTGCTATATCGAGCGGGAGGGCCCTAAGCTCCTACGAGCAGTACTTC.

This CDR3 is CASSLALAADLDEQFF. The CDR3, as DNA: TGTGCCAGCAGCTTAGCACTAGCAGCGGACTTGGATGAGCAGTTCTTC. The chain couples TRBV7-9 to TRBJ2-1, with D perhaps TRBD2 (6 bases). V was pared by 0 bases and J by 8 bases, with 17 bases between. The CDR3 spans 16 residues. CDR1 and CDR2 from the germline V gene are SEHNR and FQNEAQ (reference sequence).

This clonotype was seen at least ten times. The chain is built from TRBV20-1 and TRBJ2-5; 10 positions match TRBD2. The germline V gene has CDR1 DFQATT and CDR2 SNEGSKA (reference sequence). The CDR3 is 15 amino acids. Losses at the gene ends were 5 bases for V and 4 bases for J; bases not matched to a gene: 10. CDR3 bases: TGCAGTGCTGGGGGTCTAGCGGGAGCGGGAGAGACCCAGTACTTC. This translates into CSAGGLAGAGETQYF.

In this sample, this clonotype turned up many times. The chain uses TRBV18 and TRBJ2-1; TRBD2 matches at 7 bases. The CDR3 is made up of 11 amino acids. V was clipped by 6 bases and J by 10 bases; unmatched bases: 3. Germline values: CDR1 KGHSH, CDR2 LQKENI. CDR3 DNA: TGTGCCAGCTCTCCCGGGGGGGAGCAGTTCTTC. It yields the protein CASSPGGEQFF.

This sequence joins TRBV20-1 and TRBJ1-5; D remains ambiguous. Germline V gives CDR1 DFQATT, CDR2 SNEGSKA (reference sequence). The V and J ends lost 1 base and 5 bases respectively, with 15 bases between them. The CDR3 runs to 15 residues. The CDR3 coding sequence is TGCAGTGCTAGAGGCCCTCTTTGGGGTGATCAGCCCCAGCATTTT. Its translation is CSARGPLWGDQPQHF.

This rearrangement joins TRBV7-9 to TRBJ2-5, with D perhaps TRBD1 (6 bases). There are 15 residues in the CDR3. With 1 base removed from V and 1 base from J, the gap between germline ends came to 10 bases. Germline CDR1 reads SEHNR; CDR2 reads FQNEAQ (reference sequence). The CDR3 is CASSLGVTGQETQYF. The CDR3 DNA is TGTGCCAGCAGCTTAGGGGTGACAGGCCAAGAGACCCAGTACTTC.

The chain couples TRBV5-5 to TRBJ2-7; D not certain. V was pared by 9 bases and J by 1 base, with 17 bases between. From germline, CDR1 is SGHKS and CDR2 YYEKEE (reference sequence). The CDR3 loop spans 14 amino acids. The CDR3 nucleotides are TGTGCCATCGGCCCCGAGCGCCTGTCCTACGAGCAGTACTTC. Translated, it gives CAIGPERLSYEQYF.

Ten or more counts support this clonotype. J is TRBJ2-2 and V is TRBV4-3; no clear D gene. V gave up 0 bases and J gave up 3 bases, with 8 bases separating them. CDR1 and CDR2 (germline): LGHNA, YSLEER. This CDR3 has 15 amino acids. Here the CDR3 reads CASSQEPVHTGELFF. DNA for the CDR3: TGCGCCAGCAGCCAAGAACCAGTCCACACCGGGGAGCTGTTTTTT.

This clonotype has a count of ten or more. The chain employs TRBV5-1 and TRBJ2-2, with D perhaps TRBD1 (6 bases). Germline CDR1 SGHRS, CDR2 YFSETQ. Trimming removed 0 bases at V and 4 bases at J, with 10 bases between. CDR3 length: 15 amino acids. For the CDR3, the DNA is TGCGCCAGCAGCTTGGACAGGGTGGTCACCGGGGAGCTGTTTTTT. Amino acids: CASSLDRVVTGELFF.

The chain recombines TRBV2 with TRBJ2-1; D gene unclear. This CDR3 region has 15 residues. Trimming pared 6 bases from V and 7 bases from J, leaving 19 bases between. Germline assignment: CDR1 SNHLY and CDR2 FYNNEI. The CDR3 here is CASSDFYPTANEQFF. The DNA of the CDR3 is TGTGCCAGCAGCGACTTTTATCCAACTGCAAATGAGCAGTTCTTC.